This T cell receptor (beta chain) was sequenced for a study of T-cell memory formation after mild COVID-19. Study summary: TCR clusters mostly belonged to single donors.

Sample barcodes and UMIs were carried by the TCR alpha and TCR beta cDNA libraries that 5'RACE generated with constant-segment primers. One entry per CDR3 protein, called by TCRdb with MiXCR from the 5' RACE reads. The sample has about 260,000 distinct CDR3 sequences, approximately 8% seen once. This CDR3 is built from 18 residues. V lost 0 bases, J lost 0 bases, and 6 bases stayed unmatched. This clonotype was counted at least ten times. The clonotype comes from a man aged 18 to 29 who had mild COVID-19 (a few samples of this study predate the infection). Cell type and time point are not known. The sample comprised PBMCs or a T cell subset sorted from them (not recorded which). The chain has TRBV12-3 or TRBV12-4 and TRBJ2-3; 10 nucleotides agree with TRBD2. The CDR3 sequence is CASSLASAGGPSTDTQYF. In nucleotides, the CDR3 is TGTGCCAGCAGTTTAGCATCAGCGGGGGGGCCTAGCACAGATACGCAGTATTTT.